A selection of T cell receptor beta chains follows, all from one sample in a study of cytomegalovirus exposure and HLA in healthy donors. Libraries were prepared by immunoSEQ multiplex PCR; TCRdb keeps only in-frame clonotypes and omits some of them. In the table there are more than 110,000 clones, 80% to 90% of which are singletons. The sample was PBMCs. The source is a woman in her twenties or thirties in good health and CMV-seronegative. CDR3s include the opening cysteine and the closing phenylalanine or tryptophan. D genes are given only for firm matches. Clone size, where shown, is once, few, many, or a class for clones that have expanded.

TRBJ2-1 TRBD2 NA TRBV9 TGTGCCAGCAGCGTCAGACTAGCGGGGGGGCCGGGCAATGAGCAGTTCTTC CASSVRLAGGPGNEQFF
TRBJ2-3 NA NA TRBV5-1 TGCGCCAGCAGCTTAAACAGGCCAGACACAGATACGCAGTATTTT CASSLNRPDTDTQYF
TRBJ1-6 NA few TRBV28 TGTGCCAGCAGTCCAGGGGCAGGGCGTAATTCACCCCTCCACTTT CASSPGAGRNSPLHF
TRBJ2-3 TRBD1 NA TRBV4-1 TGCGCCAGCAGCCAAGATAACACAGGGGGGACGTATACGCAGTATTTT CASSQDNTGGTYTQYF
TRBJ1-2 NA NA TRBV18 TGTGCCAGCTCACCACAGGGGGAAACTATCGGCTACACCTTC CASSPQGETIGYTF
TRBJ1-2 TRBD1 NA TRBV6-5 TGTGCCAGCAGTTCTGACAGGGGATACCACTATGGCTACACCTTC CASSSDRGYHYGYTF
TRBJ2-4 TRBD1 many TRBV9 TGTGCCAGCAGCGTAGGGACAGGGAAAAACATTCAGTACTTC CASSVGTGKNIQYF
TRBJ2-2 TRBD1 NA TRBV5-1 TGCGCCAGCAGCTACGCGGGACAGGGTAACACCGGGGAGCTGTTTTTT CASSYAGQGNTGELFF
TRBJ2-3 TRBD2 NA TRBV15 TGTGCCACCAGCAGAGTACTAGCGGGGGGGACGCAGTATTTT CATSRVLAGGTQYF
TRBJ2-7 TRBD2 NA TRBV5-4 TGTGCCAGCAGCTTGAATAGCGGGGGAGCGTACGAGCAGTACTTC CASSLNSGGAYEQYF
TRBJ1-2 TRBD1 NA TRBV10-2 TGCGCCAGCAGAGGGACAGCCTATGGCTACACCTTC CASRGTAYGYTF
TRBJ2-1 TRBD1 once TRBV6-5 TGTGCCAGCAGTTACCGGACAGGGGATGTCAATGAGCAGTTCTTC CASSYRTGDVNEQFF
TRBJ2-2 TRBD1 NA TRBV15 TGTGCCACCAGCAAGGGACAGGGAGGGACCGGGGAGCTGTTTTTT CATSKGQGGTGELFF
TRBJ1-2 TRBD1 NA TRBV2 TGTGCCAGCAGTTATACAGGGGGCGATGGCTACACCTTC CASSYTGGDGYTF
TRBJ2-7 NA NA TRBV19 TGTGCCAGTAGTATTAGGGGGGGCGAGCAGTACTTC CASSIRGGEQYF
TRBJ2-1 TRBD1 NA TRBV5-1 TGCGCCAGCAGCCAAAGCCGGCGGACAGGGAGCTCCTACAATGAGCAGTTCTTC CASSQSRRTGSSYNEQFF
TRBJ2-1 TRBD2 NA TRBV11-2 TGTGCCAGCAGCGGACTAGCGGGGCGGAATGAGCAGTTCTTC CASSGLAGRNEQFF
TRBJ1-4 TRBD1 NA TRBV18 TGTGCCAGCTCACAGGGGGCGAGCGATGAAAAACTGTTTTTT CASSQGASDEKLFF
TRBJ2-7 NA NA TRBV21-1 TGTGCCAGCATACCAGAACTGAAGGGGGCACGCGGCTACGAGCAGTACTTC CASIPELKGARGYEQYF
TRBJ2-3 TRBD1 NA TRBV28 TGTGCCAGCAGTAGACCGGGACAGGGGGAAAATACGCAGTATTTT CASSRPGQGENTQYF
TRBJ2-7 TRBD2 NA TRBV28 TGTGCCAGCACCGCGGGGGGGGCGCCCCCCTACGAGCAGTACTTC CASTAGGAPPYEQYF
TRBJ2-3 NA NA TRBV7-9 TGTGCCAGCAGCGCTGAAGCGGATACGCAGTATTTT CASSAEADTQYF
TRBJ2-3 TRBD2 NA TRBV5-4 TGTGCCAGCAGCCGGAGCGGGGGGGCCACAGATACGCAGTATTTT CASSRSGGATDTQYF
TRBJ2-5 NA NA TRBV5-1 TGCGCCAGCAGCTTGGGGGGCCTAGGCCGGGAGACCCAGTACTTC CASSLGGLGRETQYF
TRBJ2-3 NA NA TRBV2 TGTGCCAGCAGTGGACAGCTTTCAGATACGCAGTATTTT CASSGQLSDTQYF
TRBJ1-2 NA NA TRBV28 TGTGCCAGCAGAGGGAGTACTAACTATGGCTACACCTTC CASRGSTNYGYTF
TRBJ2-3 TRBD1 NA TRBV7-3 TGTGCCAGCAGCGGACAGGGAGATACGCAGTATTTT CASSGQGDTQYF
TRBJ2-5 TRBD1 NA TRBV11-2 TGTGCCAGCAGCTTTAACAGGGGTGAGGAGACCCAGTACTTC CASSFNRGEETQYF
TRBJ2-5 TRBD1 NA TRBV6-6 TGTGCCAGCAGTCACGGACAGGGGGGCGGAGAGACCCAGTACTTC CASSHGQGGGETQYF
TRBJ2-1 TRBD1 NA TRBV29-1 TGCAGCGCGGAGACAGGGCCCTCCTACAATGAGCAGTTCTTC CSAETGPSYNEQFF
TRBJ1-4 NA NA TRBV5-8 TGTGCCAGCAGCTACGGGGGGGAGTATGAAAAACTGTTTTTT CASSYGGEYEKLFF
TRBJ2-5 NA NA TRBV2 TGTGCCAGCAGTGAGTATGGACAAGGGACCCAGTACTTC CASSEYGQGTQYF
TRBJ1-4 TRBD1 NA TRBV6-5 TGTGCCAGCAGTTACTCGCCCGGGACAGGGGCTGAAAAACTGTTTTTT CASSYSPGTGAEKLFF
TRBJ1-4 NA NA TRBV4-3 TGCGCCAGCAGCCAAGGGGGGGTTGGTGAAAAACTGTTTTTT CASSQGGVGEKLFF
TRBJ2-2 TRBD1 few TRBV5-1 TGCGCCAGCAGCTTCGTGACAGGGGGCACCGGGGAGCTGTTTTTT CASSFVTGGTGELFF
TRBJ2-1 TRBD2 NA TRBV18 TGTGCCAGCTCAACACGGGGGGATTCCTACAATGAGCAGTTCTTC CASSTRGDSYNEQFF
TRBJ2-7 TRBD1 NA TRBV5-1 TGCGCCAGCAGCCGACAGGGGACTTGGTACGAGCAGTACTTC CASSRQGTWYEQYF
TRBJ2-1 TRBD2 NA TRBV27 TGTGCCAGCAGCCCTAGCGGGGGGGCCTACAATGAGCAGTTCTTC CASSPSGGAYNEQFF
TRBJ1-5 NA few TRBV6-6 TGTGCCAGCAGTTACAACCCCTATAGCAATCAGCCCCAGCATTTT CASSYNPYSNQPQHF
TRBJ2-7 NA NA TRBV6-5 TGTGCCAGCACAGGGCGGTACGAGCAGTACTTC CASTGRYEQYF
TRBJ1-3 NA once TRBV6-5 TGTGCCAGCAGCATTACACAGTCTGGAAACACCATATATTTT CASSITQSGNTIYF
TRBJ1-1 TRBD1 few TRBV29-1 TGCAGCGCTCGACAGGGAGACACTGAAGCTTTCTTT CSARQGDTEAFF
TRBJ1-1 NA NA TRBV7-9 TGTGCCAGCAGCTTGGCAGGGGTCTCTGAAGCTTTCTTT CASSLAGVSEAFF
TRBJ2-1 TRBD1 once TRBV29-1 TGCAGCGTTGCGATGCGGACAGGGGTTGGAGAGCAGTTCTTC CSVAMRTGVGEQFF
TRBJ2-4 TRBD1 once TRBV7-9 TGTGCCAGCAGCTTAGCGGACAGGGCCATTCAGTACTTC CASSLADRAIQYF
TRBJ2-7 TRBD2 NA TRBV5-1 TGCGCCAGCAGCTCGGCGGGCGGGGGGGCGATCGGGCTGAACTTC CASSSAGGGAIGLNF
TRBJ2-1 NA NA TRBV4-2 TGTGCCAGCAGCCAAGTTTTTGGGAGCTCCTACAATGAGCAGTTCTTC CASSQVFGSSYNEQFF
TRBJ2-7 TRBD1 NA TRBV5-1 TGCGCCAGCAGCTACCCCGCGGGACAGGGTGTATACGAGCAGTACTTC CASSYPAGQGVYEQYF
TRBJ2-5 TRBD1 NA TRBV5-1 TGCGCCAGCAGCCCTGACAGGGCGTACCAAGAGACCCAGTACTTC CASSPDRAYQETQYF
TRBJ2-1 TRBD1 NA TRBV5-1 TGCGCCAGCAGCTTCGGACAGGGGGCGGGCGATGAGCAGTTCTTC CASSFGQGAGDEQFF
TRBJ2-4 NA NA TRBV30 TGTGCCTGGAGTGTTGGCGCCAAAAACATTCAGTACTTC CAWSVGAKNIQYF
TRBJ1-3 NA NA TRBV5-1 TGCGCCAGCAGCTTGGGCGGACAGAGTACTGGAAACACCATATATTTT CASSLGGQSTGNTIYF
TRBJ2-7 TRBD1 NA TRBV6-1 TGTGCCAGCAGGGGACAGAGCCTCTACGAGCAGTACTTC CASRGQSLYEQYF
TRBJ1-5 TRBD1 NA TRBV29-1 TGCAGCGTTGGAACAGGGACAGGGGGAGGTCAGCCCCAGCATTTT CSVGTGTGGGQPQHF
TRBJ2-5 NA NA TRBV2 TGTGCCAGCAGAGGGGACTCCCGCTGGGAGACCCAGTACTTC CASRGDSRWETQYF
TRBJ2-2 NA NA TRBV2 TGTGCCAGCACCCCGGGGGATGGAGGCACCGGGGAGCTGTTTTTT CASTPGDGGTGELFF
TRBJ2-5 TRBD1 NA TRBV5-1 TGCGCCAGCAGCTCACAGGGGGGAGAGACCCAGTACTTC CASSSQGGETQYF